These T cell receptor beta chains were read from a single sample in a study of blood T cells in healthy people across ages. One entry per CDR3 protein results from TCRdb running MiXCR on the 5' RACE reads. The sample shows about 1.6 million distinct CDR3 sequences, roughly a third of them seen only once. The sample taken for sequencing was blood. Every receptor here comes from a woman in her 30s in good health. The CDR3 runs from the conserved cysteine through the conserved F or W. The D gene is left open where the match is weak. For some rows the clone size is stated as once, few or many, or as a class when expanded; others skip it.

TRBJ1-1	TRBV3-1	few	NA	TGTGCCAGCAGCCAAGAGGGACGGAGGAACACTGAAGCTTTCTTT	CASSQEGRRNTEAFF
TRBJ1-6	TRBV6-6	few	NA	TGTGCCAGCAGTTGGGCAGATAATTCACCCCTCCACTTT	CASSWADNSPLHF
TRBJ1-1	TRBV29-1	few	NA	TGCAGCGTAGCCGGGACCCAGAACACTGAAGCTTTCTTT	CSVAGTQNTEAFF
TRBJ2-7	TRBV20-1	few	NA	TGCAGTGCTAGAGTCACTGGCGGGACCGCTGGTCGGGAGCAGTACTTC	CSARVTGGTAGREQYF
TRBJ2-5	TRBV15	many	NA	TGTGCCACCAGCAGAGATCGGAACGACCGGGAGACCCAGTACTTC	CATSRDRNDRETQYF
TRBJ1-2	TRBV14	NA	TRBD1	TGTGCCAGCAGCCGAAGCGGAGGGGGCCCTCTACCTGGCTACACCTTC	CASSRSGGGPLPGYTF
TRBJ2-7	TRBV3-1	NA	TRBD2	TGTGCCAGCAGCGCCCGACTAGCGGGAGTGGCCGAGCAGTACTTC	CASSARLAGVAEQYF
TRBJ2-1	TRBV1	few	NA	TGCACCAGCAGCCAAGTGACTAGCGGGAGGACCGATGAGCAGTTCTTC	CTSSQVTSGRTDEQFF
TRBJ1-4	TRBV4-1	NA	TRBD1	TGCGCCAGCAGCCAAGGAACAGGGGGGGAACAACTGTTTTTT	CASSQGTGGEQLFF
TRBJ1-1	TRBV20-1	NA	NA	TGCAGTGCGTCGGGACCGAAGAACACTGAAGCTTTCTTT	CSASGPKNTEAFF
TRBJ1-6	TRBV20-1	once	NA	TGCAGTGCTTTAAATTCGGCTAATTCACCCCTCCACTTT	CSALNSANSPLHF
TRBJ1-1	TRBV20-1	NA	NA	TGCAGTGCTGGCCGGGGGGAGAACACTGAAGCTTTCTTT	CSAGRGENTEAFF
TRBJ2-3	TRBV20-1	many	TRBD2	TGCAGCGCTGGACTAGCGGGAGGAACAGATACGCAGTATTTT	CSAGLAGGTDTQYF
TRBJ2-3	TRBV3-1	NA	TRBD2	TGTGCCAGCAGCGGCCTCCAAGCGGGGGGGCCGGGTACGCAGTATTTT	CASSGLQAGGPGTQYF
TRBJ2-1	TRBV2	NA	TRBD2	TGTGCCAGACGGGAGCGGGATAGGAATGAGCAGTTCTTC	CARRERDRNEQFF
TRBJ2-5	TRBV12-5	NA	NA	TGTGCTAGTGGTTCCGGGACAGAGACCCAGTACTTC	CASGSGTETQYF
TRBJ2-7	TRBV4-1	few	NA	TGCGCCAGCAGCCAAGTTCTCGATACTCCCCTCTACGAGCAGTACTTC	CASSQVLDTPLYEQYF
TRBJ1-2	TRBV6-6	NA	NA	TGTGCCAGCGTAGGTTTGGCTGGCCACACCTTC	CASVGLAGHTF
TRBJ1-5	TRBV4-1	NA	TRBD1	TGCGCCAGCAGCCAACCACGACAGGGCGCTCAGCCCCAGCATTTT	CASSQPRQGAQPQHF
TRBJ2-2	TRBV9	few	NA	TGTGCCAGCAGCGTAGACAGGGTGTCTGCCGGGGAGCTGTTTTTT	CASSVDRVSAGELFF
TRBJ1-2	TRBV10-3	NA	TRBD1	TGTGCCATCAGTGGCGGTCCGGGGACAGGGGGCTTGTATGGCTACACCTTC	CAISGGPGTGGLYGYTF
TRBJ2-6	TRBV7-8	few	NA	TGTGCCAGCAGCATCAGGGCCACTGGGGCCAACGTCCTGACTTTC	CASSIRATGANVLTF
TRBJ2-3	TRBV10-3	NA	TRBD2	TGTGCCATCTCGGCTGGCGGGAGAACAGATACGCAGTATTTT	CAISAGGRTDTQYF
TRBJ2-4	TRBV6-1	NA	TRBD2	TGTGCCAGCAGTCGGTCTTCGAGCGGGGGGAAAAACATTCAGTACTTC	CASSRSSSGGKNIQYF
TRBJ2-4	TRBV20-1	NA	TRBD2	TGCAGTGCTACCCTAAGGGCGGGAGATCGTGGGATAGTATTGGCCAAAAACATTCAGTACTTC	CSATLRAGDRGIVLAKNIQYF
TRBJ2-4	TRBV5-4	NA	NA	TGTGCCAGCAGCTCACAGGGTGGTGACAAAAACATTCAGTACTTC	CASSSQGGDKNIQYF
TRBJ1-1	TRBV5-1	NA	TRBD1	TGCGCCAGCAGCTTGGGGACAGGTCGTTGGGACACTGAAGCTTTCTTT	CASSLGTGRWDTEAFF
TRBJ1-1	TRBV30	NA	NA	TGTGCCTGGATCCGGGCCACTGAAGCTTTCTTT	CAWIRATEAFF
TRBJ2-7	TRBV19	NA	TRBD2	TGTGCCAGTAGTATCATAGCGGGAGGGCGCGAGCAGTACTTC	CASSIIAGGREQYF
TRBJ2-3	TRBV20-1	few	TRBD2	TGCAGTGCTAGGGGGACTAGTAACACAGATACGCAGTATTTT	CSARGTSNTDTQYF
TRBJ2-7	TRBV15	few	TRBD1	TGTGCCACCAGCAGCCGGACAGGGTTTGAGTACGAGCAGTACTTC	CATSSRTGFEYEQYF
TRBJ2-6	TRBV5-1	few	NA	TGCGCCAGCAGCTTTCGAAGGACGGAAAGCTCTGGGGCCAACGTCCTGACTTTC	CASSFRRTESSGANVLTF
TRBJ2-7	TRBV28	many	NA	TGTGCCAGCAGTGTAAGACAGGCAAGCTACGAGCAGTACTTC	CASSVRQASYEQYF
TRBJ1-5	TRBV6-1	NA	NA	TGTGCCAGCAGTGACCCAGGGAATCATCAGCCCCAGCATTTT	CASSDPGNHQPQHF
TRBJ2-7	TRBV2	NA	TRBD1	TGTGCCAGCAGGATGGACAGGACCTACGAGCAGTACTTC	CASRMDRTYEQYF
TRBJ2-3	TRBV27	NA	NA	TGTGCCAGCAGTCCGAGGACCGAGGGAGATACGCAGTATTTT	CASSPRTEGDTQYF
TRBJ1-2	TRBV7-2	few	NA	TGTGCCAGCACCTCGACGGGGGAAAGCTATGGCTACACCTTC	CASTSTGESYGYTF
TRBJ1-2	TRBV20-1	NA	TRBD1	TGCAGTGCTAGGGACAGGCGAAAGGCTACCTATGGCTACACCTTC	CSARDRRKATYGYTF
TRBJ1-2	TRBV20-1	few	NA	TGCAGTGCTAGAGAATCGGCTTGGGGCTACACCTTC	CSARESAWGYTF
TRBJ2-3	TRBV6-2/TRBV6-3	NA	NA	TGTACCAGCAGTTACTCCTACCGCCTCGGGGAGTCGGGCCCAGATACGCAGTATTTT	CTSSYSYRLGESGPDTQYF
TRBJ1-2	TRBV6-6	NA	NA	TGTGCCAGCAGTTACTCGAGAGGGGGGGCGAATGGCTACACCTTC	CASSYSRGGANGYTF
TRBJ2-1	TRBV4-1	NA	NA	TGCGCCAGCAGCCAAGATGGCGGTAGCTCGGGTGAGCAGTTCTTC	CASSQDGGSSGEQFF